This TCR beta chain was captured in a study of T-cell reconstitution after alpha-beta-depleted transplantation in children. Unique molecular identifiers featured in how the TCRbeta library was prepared. MiXCR, applied by TCRdb to the PCR reads, yields one record per CDR3 protein. The sample lists hundreds of thousands of distinct CDR3 sequences, about 11% occurring once. The CDR3 totals 15 residues. Germline V lookup: CDR1 DFQATT, CDR2 SNEGSKA (reference sequence). The J segment lost 9 bases and the V segment lost 0 bases, leaving 10 bases of the junction unmatched. This clonotype originated in a human donor who donated a stem cell graft to a child with acute lymphoblastic leukemia. The J gene is TRBJ2-1, the V gene TRBV20-1, with TRBD1 identical over 8 bases. The starting material was PBMCs from the stem cell graft donor, obtained from the stem cell graft. The CDR3 sequence: CSARDPQGVLSEQFF. For the CDR3, the DNA is TGCAGTGCTAGAGATCCACAGGGGGTCTTGAGTGAGCAGTTCTTC.